Presented here are 25 T cell receptor beta chains from one specimen sequenced in a study of T-cell reconstitution after alpha-beta-depleted transplantation in children. Unique molecular identifiers featured in how the TCRbeta library was prepared. MiXCR, applied by TCRdb to the PCR reads, yields one record per CDR3 protein. The data show roughly 82,000 distinct CDR3 sequences, roughly 15% seen once. This specimen consisted of PBMCs, mostly from graft donor cells, obtained 180 days after TCRalphabeta/CD19-depleted stem cell transplant. The source of these receptors is a male patient aged 2-15 years who had a stem cell transplant for acute lymphoblastic leukemia, so the T cells may come from the graft donor.

The CDR3 nucleotides read TGCAGTGCCAGCATTTACGGGGCGCCGGGAGGGAGCTTCTACAATGAGCAGTTCTTC. Its protein is CSASIYGAPGGSFYNEQFF. The rearrangement links TRBV20-1 to TRBJ2-1; 8 nucleotides match TRBD2. Germline CDR1 reads DFQATT; CDR2 reads SNEGSKA (reference sequence). J lost 3 bases, V lost 6 bases, and 22 bases had no gene match. This CDR3 region has 19 residues.

At least ten counts were recorded for this clonotype. V and J are TRBV20-1 and TRBJ1-6; the D is unclear. V was pared by 0 bases and J by 6 bases, with 18 bases between. This CDR3 has 17 amino acids. Germline values: CDR1 DFQATT, CDR2 SNEGSKA (reference sequence). Written as DNA, the CDR3 is TGCAGTGCTAGAGATTTACCCGGCTACTCGCCTAATTCACCCCTCCACTTT. This translates into CSARDLPGYSPNSPLHF.

J is TRBJ1-4 and V is TRBV7-9; tentative D call: TRBD1 (5 bases). The CDR3 is 14 residues long. The V end was cut by 5 bases, the J end by 6 bases, with 13 bases between. Germline V gene lookup returns CDR1 SEHNR and CDR2 FQNEAQ (reference sequence). This chain's CDR3 is CASSPGPSYEKLFF. The CDR3 coding sequence is TGTGCCAGCAGCCCAGGGCCCTCTTATGAAAAACTGTTTTTT.

At least ten counts were recorded for this clonotype. The gene calls are TRBV20-1 and TRBJ1-5; D uncertain. Trimming took off 1 base at V and 5 bases at J, with 6 bases between the two ends. The CDR3 contains 12 residues. Germline CDR1 is DFQATT and CDR2 is SNEGSKA (reference sequence). CDR3 nucleotides: TGCAGTGCTAGAGTGGGTTATCAGCCCCAGCATTTT. Translated: CSARVGYQPQHF.

This clonotype occurred a few times. CDR3: CASSQERGRDTEAFF. DNA for the CDR3: TGTGCCAGCAGCCAAGAGCGAGGGCGAGACACTGAAGCTTTCTTT. V is TRBV4-2 and J is TRBJ1-1; D remains unclear. The CDR3 runs 15 residues. V was clipped by 0 bases and J by 3 bases, with 11 bases between them. Looked up from germline, CDR1 is LGHNA and CDR2 is YNFKEQ.

This clonotype was detected only a few times. The chain uses TRBV20-1 and TRBJ2-7; unclear D gene. CDR3 length: 13 amino acids. CDR1 is DFQATT and CDR2 is SNEGSKA in the germline V gene (reference sequence). The germline V and J ends were trimmed by 5 bases and 5 bases, with 16 bases remaining between them. As DNA, the CDR3 is TGCAGTGCTGCCGGTGGCAGAGGCCACGAGCAGTACTTC. Protein sequence: CSAAGGRGHEQYF.

This chain links TRBV5-1 with TRBJ2-6, with D perhaps TRBD2 (5 bases). Per the germline V gene, CDR1 is SGHRS and CDR2 is YFSETQ. This CDR3 has 16 residues. Between the trimmed V and J ends, which lost 4 bases and 0 bases, there was a span of 11 bases. CDR3 sequence: CASSPRGISGANVLTF. CDR3 bases: TGCGCCAGCAGCCCCCGAGGGATCTCTGGGGCCAACGTCCTGACTTTC.

This clonotype showed up many times. The chain joins TRBV12-3 or TRBV12-4 to TRBJ2-7; possibly TRBD2 for D (6 bases). This CDR3 comprises 13 residues. Trimming stripped 6 bases from V and 2 bases from J, with 11 bases between. As DNA, the CDR3 is TGTGCCAGCAGCGACGGGGGTCCCTACGAGCAGTACTTC. Translating gives CASSDGGPYEQYF.

This chain connects TRBV7-2 to TRBJ2-3, with D possibly TRBD1 on 5 matching bases. The CDR3 totals 14 residues. Germline V gene data show CDR1 as SGHTA and CDR2 as FQGNSA. Between the trimmed V and J ends, which lost 0 bases and 6 bases, there was a span of 10 bases. CDR3 amino acids: CASSLAAGPDTQYF. In nucleotides, the CDR3 is TGTGCCAGCAGCTTAGCGGCAGGGCCCGATACGCAGTATTTT.

V usage is TRBV19 and J usage is TRBJ2-1; the D gene is possibly TRBD1 (6 bases). Germline lookup yields CDR1 LNHDA and CDR2 SQIVND (reference sequence). The CDR3 has 15 amino acids. V was shortened by 6 bases and J by 0 bases, with 12 bases between the two germline ends. The CDR3 here is CASRGGQSSYNEQFF. CDR3 DNA sequence: TGTGCCAGTAGAGGCGGACAGAGCTCCTACAATGAGCAGTTCTTC. Full variable domain (outside the CDR3, taken from reference TRBV19 and TRBJ2-1): DGGITQSPKYLFRKEGQNVTLSCEQNLNHDAMYWYRQDPGQGLRLIYYSQIVNDFQKGDIAEGYSVSREKKESFPLTVTSAQKNPTAFYLCASRGGQSSYNEQFFGPGTRLTVL.

This chain uses TRBV24-1 with TRBJ2-3; D is undetermined. This CDR3 is built from 15 residues. Germline V lookup: CDR1 KGHDR, CDR2 SFDVKD. Between the trimmed V and J ends, which lost 4 bases and 2 bases, there was a span of 12 bases. CDR3 in amino acids: CATSDPAGFTDTQYF. DNA of the CDR3: TGTGCCACCAGTGACCCAGCCGGATTCACAGATACGCAGTATTTT.

This clonotype was found a few times. The chain combines TRBV4-2 with TRBJ2-2, with D possibly being TRBD1 (6 bases). Germline V lookup: CDR1 LGHNA, CDR2 YNFKEQ. With 3 bases removed from V and 5 bases from J, the gap between germline ends came to 10 bases. The CDR3 runs 14 residues. For the CDR3, the DNA is TGTGCCAGCAGCCAGACAGGAAGAACCGGGGAGCTGTTTTTT. Protein sequence: CASSQTGRTGELFF.

CDR3 region: CASSFAPGGRQPQHF. The CDR3 bases are TGTGCCAGCAGTTTTGCCCCAGGGGGCCGGCAGCCCCAGCATTTT. V gene TRBV12-3 or TRBV12-4 combines with J gene TRBJ1-5; 8 bases are shared with TRBD1. This CDR3 region has 15 residues. After removal of 3 bases from V and 7 bases from J, the junction contained 8 bases not matched to a gene.

This chain links TRBV5-1 with TRBJ2-7; D is possibly TRBD1 (6 bases). Per germline, CDR1 SGHRS and CDR2 YFSETQ. Deletions cut 3 bases from V and 6 bases from J, with 19 bases between. The CDR3 loop spans 15 amino acids. The CDR3 is CASSSRAGAGTEQYF. The CDR3 bases are TGCGCCAGCAGCTCCCGTGCAGGGGCTGGGACCGAGCAGTACTTC.

V and J are TRBV12-3 or TRBV12-4 and TRBJ2-7, with 7 positions matching TRBD1. The CDR3 is 14 residues long. Trimming removed 5 bases from V and 2 bases from J; junction bases left unmatched: 6. In nucleotides, the CDR3 is TGTGCCAGCAGTGCAGGGGGTCTTCCCTACGAGCAGTACTTC. Translating gives CASSAGGLPYEQYF.

J is TRBJ2-3 and V is TRBV5-5, with TRBD1 matching over 10 bases. This CDR3 region has 16 residues. The V and J ends lost 0 bases and 2 bases, in that order; junction bases with no gene match: 3. Germline lookup yields CDR1 SGHKS and CDR2 YYEKEE (reference sequence). CDR3 in DNA: TGTGCCAGCAGCTTGGGGGACAGGGGTAACACAGATACGCAGTATTTT. Encoded protein: CASSLGDRGNTDTQYF.

A few counts support this clonotype. The chain links TRBV12-3 or TRBV12-4 to TRBJ1-3; D is undetermined. CDR3 length: 16 amino acids. Trimming stripped 6 bases from V and 0 bases from J, with 15 bases between. The CDR3 sequence is CASSTLGRISGNTIYF. The CDR3 DNA is TGTGCCAGCAGCACCCTAGGACGGATCTCTGGAAACACCATATATTTT.

Many counts were recorded for this clonotype. J is TRBJ2-7 and V is TRBV10-3, with 15 bases identical to TRBD2. V lost 6 bases, J lost 6 bases, and 3 bases stayed unmatched. Per the germline V gene, CDR1 is ENHRY and CDR2 is SYGVKD. This CDR3 is built from 14 residues. DNA for the CDR3: TGTGCCATCAGAGGACTAGCGGGAGGGCTCGAGCAGTACTTC. Protein sequence: CAIRGLAGGLEQYF.

This clonotype has a handful of counts. CDR3 sequence: CAIMGSSGKRHNYEQFF. In nucleotides, the CDR3 is TGTGCCATCATGGGATCTAGCGGGAAGAGACACAACTATGAGCAGTTCTTC. The chain links TRBV10-3 to TRBJ2-1; 9 bases are a match to TRBD2. In germline, CDR1 is ENHRY, CDR2 SYGVKD. V dropped 7 bases and J dropped 8; count of bases not matched to a gene: 18. The CDR3 is 17 residues long.

This clonotype was seen a few times. The rearrangement links TRBV6-6 to TRBJ2-1; no clear D gene. Between the trimmed V and J ends, which lost 7 bases and 3 bases, there was a span of 10 bases. The CDR3 consists of 13 residues. Per germline, CDR1 MNHNY and CDR2 SVGAGI (reference sequence). The CDR3 nucleotides are TGTGCCAGCATGGGAAGTCTCTACAATGAGCAGTTCTTC. Amino acids: CASMGSLYNEQFF.

This clonotype was seen more than once but under ten times. This chain connects TRBV24-1 to TRBJ2-5, with D perhaps matching TRBD1 or TRBD2 (5 bases each). The CDR3 covers 16 residues. Germline V gives CDR1 KGHDR, CDR2 SFDVKD. V dropped 2 bases and J dropped 5 bases, with 17 bases sitting between them. In DNA form, the CDR3 reads TGTGCCACCAGTGATTCACGACTCGAGGGGACGGAGACCCAGTACTTC. It yields the protein CATSDSRLEGTETQYF.

The chain recombines TRBV7-2 with TRBJ2-6, with D possibly being TRBD1 (5 bases). V shed 1 base and J shed 2 bases, with 6 bases lying between them. The germline V gene encodes CDR1 SGHTA and CDR2 FQGNSA. There are 15 residues in the CDR3. The CDR3 DNA sequence: TGTGCCAGCAGCTTAGGGGGCACTGGGGCCAACGTCCTGACTTTC. Translating it yields CASSLGGTGANVLTF.

Only a few counts were recorded for this clonotype. The chain combines TRBV6-1 with TRBJ2-3; 10 bases map to TRBD1. The CDR3 extends over 15 amino acids. Germline V CDR1 and CDR2: MNHNS, SASEGT. V lost 4 bases and J lost 4; bases outside the gene matches: 5. The CDR3 sequence: CASSGRGQGADTQYF. The CDR3 region has the DNA TGTGCCAGCAGTGGAAGAGGACAGGGGGCAGATACGCAGTATTTT.

J is TRBJ2-1 and V is TRBV4-3; 9 bases match TRBD2. CDR3 length: 16 amino acids. Trimming removed 4 bases from V and 2 bases from J; junction bases left unmatched: 6. Germline values: CDR1 LGHNA, CDR2 YSLEER. The CDR3 loop reads CASSPLAGGPYNEQFF. Written as DNA, the CDR3 is TGCGCCAGCAGCCCTCTGGCGGGAGGGCCCTACAATGAGCAGTTCTTC.

This rearrangement joins TRBV20-1 to TRBJ2-2, with no clear D. V lost 3 bases and J lost 6, with 17 bases in between. In germline, CDR1 is DFQATT, CDR2 SNEGSKA (reference sequence). The CDR3 loop spans 15 amino acids. The CDR3 DNA reads as TGCAGTGCTAGCGACCGGGTCCTCAGCGCCGGGGAGCTGTTTTTT. Translating it yields CSASDRVLSAGELFF.